Following are 30 T cell receptor beta chains from one sample sequenced in a study of shared clonotypes between healthy human individuals. Generated by immunoSEQ multiplex PCR, the TCRdb table keeps only in-frame clones and is missing some. Found here are 650,000 to 750,000 clones, around 72% of them singletons; the top ten hold roughly 1.8%. Input material: memory CD4+ T cells sorted from blood. Subset specified: CD45RA-negative fraction. Receptor source: a woman in her twenties or thirties in good health.

This clone was found a few times. The V gene is TRBV5-8, the J gene TRBJ2-7, with D unclear. The CDR3 has 11 amino acids. Deletions cut 1 base from V and 6 bases from J, with 5 bases between. Germline V gives CDR1 SGHTS, CDR2 YDEGEE. CDR3 nucleotide sequence: TGTGCCAGCAGCTTGATGTCCGAGCAGTACTTC. Amino acids: CASSLMSEQYF.

The chain carries TRBV5-1 and TRBJ2-7; the match to TRBD2 covers 13 bases. V lost 4 bases and J lost 9; bases outside the gene matches: 10. This CDR3 spans 15 amino acids. Germline loops: CDR1 SGHRS, CDR2 YFSETQ. The CDR3 bases are TGCGCCAGCAGCCCAGGGACTAGCGGGGTAGAAGGGCAGTACTTC. Translated, it gives CASSPGTSGVEGQYF.

V gene TRBV7-9 combines with J gene TRBJ2-2; 8 nucleotides align to TRBD1. V shed 5 bases, J shed 5 bases, and the junction held 19 bases outside the gene matches. CDR1 is SEHNR, CDR2 FQNEAQ, per germline (reference sequence). This CDR3 is 19 amino acids long. The CDR3 nucleotides are TGTGCCAGCAGCCCCCGGGACAGGAGACTCCCGGGGTTAACCGGGGAGCTGTTTTTT. Amino acid sequence: CASSPRDRRLPGLTGELFF.

The CDR3 here is CASSEGPVLAGVYEQYF. The CDR3 bases are TGTGCCAGCAGCGAAGGCCCCGTCCTAGCGGGTGTGTACGAGCAGTACTTC. J is TRBJ2-7 and V is TRBV5-5; 8 nucleotides line up with TRBD2. The V segment lost 4 bases and the J segment 4 bases; nucleotides outside the gene matches: 16. Germline assignment: CDR1 SGHKS and CDR2 YYEKEE (reference sequence). The length of the CDR3 is 17 residues. Full variable domain (remainder filled in from reference TRBV5-5 and TRBJ2-7): DAGVTQSPTHLIKTRGQQVTLRCSPISGHKSVSWYQQVLGQGPQFIFQYYEKEERGRGNFPDRFSARQFPNYSSELNVNALLLGDSALYLCASSEGPVLAGVYEQYFGPGTRLTVT.

The chain links TRBV7-7 to TRBJ2-5; TRBD1 might be the D (6 bases). The CDR3 has 13 residues. V lost 2 bases and J lost 5, with 9 bases in between. CDR1 is SSHAT, CDR2 FNYEAQ, per germline (reference sequence). The CDR3 nucleotides read TGTGCCAGCAGCTTACCAGGGGCGGAGACCCAGTACTTC. Translated: CASSLPGAETQYF.

The chain carries TRBV19 and TRBJ2-1; TRBD2 matches at 16 bases. After removal of 6 bases from V and 15 bases from J, the junction contained 5 bases not matched to a gene. The germline V gene encodes CDR1 LNHDA and CDR2 SQIVND (reference sequence). There are 13 residues in the CDR3. The CDR3 loop reads CASSPGLAGGGFF. As DNA, the CDR3 is TGTGCCAGTAGCCCGGGACTAGCGGGAGGGGGGTTCTTC.

The chain is built from TRBV4-1 and TRBJ2-7, with a weak D call TRBD1 (6 bases). V was shortened by 4 bases and J by 0 bases, with 10 bases between the two germline ends. The CDR3 covers 14 residues. The germline V gene has CDR1 MGHRA and CDR2 YSYEKL. The CDR3: CASSPRDTSYEQYF. The CDR3 region has the DNA TGCGCCAGCAGCCCCAGGGACACCTCCTACGAGCAGTACTTC.

The CDR3 coding sequence is TGTGCCAGCAGGATGCTAGCCGGCGAGCAGTACTTC. Its translation: CASRMLAGEQYF. The chain uses TRBV25-1 and TRBJ2-7; the D gene is possibly TRBD2 (5 bases). This CDR3 is 12 amino acids long. V dropped 6 bases and J dropped 6 bases, with 12 bases sitting between them. The V gene's germline CDR1 is MGHDK and CDR2 SYGVNS.

The chain uses TRBV6-1 and TRBJ1-1; D not resolved. In germline, CDR1 is MNHNS, CDR2 SASEGT. The CDR3 is 14 amino acids. V shed 1 base and J shed 3 bases, with 9 bases lying between them. CDR3: CASSEGGIDTEAFF. In nucleotides, the CDR3 is TGTGCCAGCAGTGAAGGGGGAATCGACACTGAAGCTTTCTTT.

The chain uses TRBV29-1 and TRBJ1-1, with 7 bases matching TRBD1. The CDR3 runs 13 residues. The ends lost 7 bases at V and 1 base at J; junction bases unmatched: 6. CDR1 and CDR2 (germline): SQVTM, ANQGSEA. This chain's CDR3 is CSATGQANTEAFF. In DNA, the CDR3 is TGCAGCGCCACCGGACAGGCGAACACTGAAGCTTTCTTT.

This clone has only a few counts. This chain uses TRBV2 with TRBJ2-5; D gene unclear. With 1 base removed from V and 5 bases from J, the gap between germline ends came to 11 bases. CDR1 and CDR2 (germline): SNHLY, FYNNEI. The CDR3 consists of 14 residues. In nucleotides, the CDR3 is TGTGCCAGCAGTGAAGGTGCGGATGGGGAGACCCAGTACTTC. Its translation is CASSEGADGETQYF. Complete variable domain (other parts from reference TRBV2 and TRBJ2-5): EPEVTQTPSHQVTQMGQEVILRCVPISNHLYFYWYRQILGQKVEFLVSFYNNEISEKSEIFDDQFSVERPDGSNFTLKIRSTKLEDSAMYFCASSEGADGETQYFGPGTRLLVL.

V and J are TRBV28 and TRBJ1-1; D may be TRBD1 (5 bases). The V gene lost 4 bases and the J gene lost 6 bases, with 18 bases spanning the gap. Germline CDR1 MDHEN, CDR2 SYDVKM. The CDR3 consists of 15 residues. DNA for the CDR3: TGTGCCAGCAGTTCCTTCCAGGGTAGGAGCGCTGAAGCTTTCTTT. Its translation: CASSSFQGRSAEAFF.

The chain has TRBV6-5 and TRBJ2-5; D is ambiguous. With 8 bases removed from V and 5 bases from J, the gap between germline ends came to 15 bases. CDR1 and CDR2 (germline): MNHEY, SVGAGI. This CDR3 has 13 residues. CDR3 residues: CASGHRDLETQYF. The CDR3 DNA is TGTGCCAGCGGGCATAGGGATCTCGAGACCCAGTACTTC.

This chain links TRBV7-2 with TRBJ2-7; D not certain. Germline assignment: CDR1 SGHTA and CDR2 FQGNSA. CDR3 size: 14 residues. Trimming shortened V by 1 base and J by 5 bases, and 12 bases separated the two germline ends. The CDR3 loop reads CASSLELAVNEQYF. DNA for the CDR3: TGTGCCAGCAGCTTAGAACTGGCAGTTAACGAGCAGTACTTC.

The gene calls are TRBV27 and TRBJ2-7; D possibly matches TRBD1 or TRBD2 (5 bases each). CDR3 length: 16 amino acids. V was pared by 6 bases and J by 9 bases, with 27 bases between. The germline gives CDR1 MNHEY, CDR2 SMNVEV (reference sequence). The CDR3 loop is CASSVGASLEARAQYF. The CDR3 bases are TGTGCCAGCAGCGTTGGGGCTTCCCTCGAGGCGCGGGCGCAGTACTTC.

This clone has only a few counts. This chain connects TRBV20-1 to TRBJ1-1; TRBD1 might be the D (5 bases). This CDR3 comprises 11 residues. Looked up from germline, CDR1 is DFQATT and CDR2 is SNEGSKA (reference sequence). Trimming removed 4 bases from V and 12 bases from J, with 15 bases in between. The CDR3 region is CSAKGVLGSFF. CDR3 sequence (DNA): TGCAGTGCTAAAGGGGTCCTTGGATCTTTCTTT.

The chain uses TRBV5-4 and TRBJ2-5; the match to TRBD2 covers 14 bases. The J call may be wrong; the DNA end is better matched by TRBJ2-7. The CDR3 contains 18 residues. The germline CDR1 and CDR2 sequences are SGHNT and YYREEE (reference sequence). Here the CDR3 DNA reads TGTGCCAGCAGCTCCGGGGGACTAGCGGGAGTGGGGTCCTACGAGCAGTACTTC. Its protein is CASSSGGLAGVGSYEQYF.

The sample holds a few counts of this clone. The chain employs TRBV7-5 and TRBJ1-1; the table's D call of TRBD1 was not tested on the DNA. TRBV7-5 is termed a pseudogene. The CDR3 contains 14 residues. The CDR3 DNA reads as TGTGTCAGAAGCTTACCCAGGGGGGCCACTGAAGCTTTCTTT. As protein: CVRSLPRGATEAFF.

The chain couples TRBV10-3 to TRBJ2-1; a possible D gene is TRBD2 (6 bases). CDR1 and CDR2 (germline): ENHRY, SYGVKD. V was shortened by 8 bases and J by 10 bases, with 12 bases between the two germline ends. CDR3 length: 11 residues. In DNA, the CDR3 is TGTGCCATCTCGGGAGCAGGGGAGCAGTTCTTC. Its translation: CAISGAGEQFF.

This sequence joins TRBV4-1 and TRBJ2-1, with 8 nucleotides matching TRBD2. With V trimmed by 8 bases and J by 7 bases, 10 bases remained unmatched. The CDR3 is 14 amino acids. Germline V CDR1 and CDR2: MGHRA, YSYEKL. The chain's CDR3 is CASGPLAEGNEQFF. In DNA form, the CDR3 reads TGCGCCAGCGGCCCACTAGCGGAGGGGAATGAGCAGTTCTTC.

This clone has only a few counts. The chain carries TRBV4-2 and TRBJ1-2, with no clear D. Trimming shortened V by 0 bases and J by 0 bases, and 8 bases separated the two germline ends. Germline CDR1 reads LGHNA; CDR2 reads YNFKEQ. The CDR3 covers 15 residues. The CDR3: CASSQDGNSNYGYTF. The CDR3 DNA sequence: TGTGCCAGCAGCCAAGACGGTAACTCTAACTATGGCTACACCTTC.

V and J are TRBV28 and TRBJ2-7, with D perhaps TRBD1 (6 bases). The CDR3 extends over 14 amino acids. The germline V gene encodes CDR1 MDHEN and CDR2 SYDVKM. Trimming shortened V by 5 bases and J by 3 bases, and 14 bases separated the two germline ends. CDR3 sequence: CASSRPGQDYEQYF. The CDR3 DNA follows: TGTGCCAGCAGTCGCCCGGGACAAGACTACGAGCAGTACTTC.

CDR3 sequence: CASSARPGTTRPQYF. As DNA, the CDR3 is TGTGCCAGCAGTGCCCGACCTGGGACGACCCGGCCGCAGTATTTT. The chain recombines TRBV28 with TRBJ2-3; D tentatively reads TRBD1 or TRBD2 (5 bases each). Germline loops: CDR1 MDHEN, CDR2 SYDVKM. Between the trimmed V and J ends, which lost 5 bases and 10 bases, there was a span of 22 bases. The CDR3 has 15 residues.

The rearrangement links TRBV6-5 to TRBJ2-3; 10 bases are a match to TRBD2. This CDR3 is 16 amino acids long. V shed 0 bases and J 3 bases; nucleotides not matched to a gene: 3. Germline V gene sequence: CDR1 MNHEY, CDR2 SVGAGI. In DNA, the CDR3 is TGTGCCAGCAGTTACTCTACTAGCGGGATAACAGATACGCAGTATTTT. Residues: CASSYSTSGITDTQYF.

The gene calls are TRBV9 and TRBJ2-7; possibly TRBD1 for D (6 bases). CDR3 length: 16 residues. The V end was cut by 3 bases, the J end by 2 bases, with 18 bases between. Germline values: CDR1 SGDLS, CDR2 YYNGEE. CDR3 sequence: CASSAGAGTPAYEQYF. The CDR3 nucleotides are TGTGCCAGCAGCGCAGGGGCCGGGACCCCCGCCTACGAGCAGTACTTC.

The genes are TRBV7-2 and TRBJ1-3, with 9 bases identical to TRBD1. The CDR3 spans 17 residues. Trimming took 6 bases from V and 0 from J; bases not matched to a gene: 9. CDR1 is SGHTA and CDR2 is FQGNSA in the germline V gene. The CDR3, as DNA: TGTGCCAGCAGACCTACGACAGGGGGGTTCTCTGGAAACACCATATATTTT. It encodes CASRPTTGGFSGNTIYF.

This clone was seen more than once but under ten times. Other DNA sequences of this sample code for an identical CDR3. This chain links TRBV25-1 with TRBJ1-2; the D is unclear. This CDR3 region has 15 residues. The V end lost 0 bases, the J end lost 5 bases, and 13 bases lay between the germline ends. Germline CDR1 and CDR2: MGHDK and SYGVNS. This CDR3 is CASSEYNAGPYGYTF. The CDR3 nucleotides read TGTGCCAGCAGTGAATATAATGCAGGACCTTATGGCTACACCTTC.

There are a few counts of this clone. This chain joins TRBV7-9 and TRBJ2-7; D is possibly TRBD2 (6 bases). CDR3 length equals 15 residues. Germline V lookup: CDR1 SEHNR, CDR2 FQNEAQ (reference sequence). Trimming removed 3 bases from V and 4 bases from J, with 16 bases in between. CDR3 sequence (DNA): TGTGCCAGCAGCTTTTTTGAGACCGGAGGGTACGAGCAGTACTTC. Its translation: CASSFFETGGYEQYF.

This clone was seen a few times. This chain connects TRBV7-3 to TRBJ2-3; D is perhaps TRBD2 (6 bases). Germline values: CDR1 SGHTA, CDR2 FQGTGA. Trimming removed 5 bases at V and 1 base at J, with 13 bases between. The CDR3 is made up of 15 amino acids. CDR3 region: CASSQGSSGTDTQYF. The CDR3 DNA follows: TGTGCCAGCAGCCAAGGGTCTAGCGGCACAGATACGCAGTATTTT.

The sample holds one count of this clone. This chain joins TRBV14 and TRBJ1-2; D call uncertain. CDR1 is SGHDN and CDR2 is FVKESK in the germline V gene. V shed 0 bases and J shed 8 bases, with 13 bases lying between them. The CDR3 runs to 14 residues. The CDR3 reads CASSQDRLGLGYTF. The CDR3 DNA follows: TGTGCCAGCAGCCAAGATAGGCTGGGATTGGGCTACACCTTC. The complete variable domain, with remaining parts taken from reference TRBV14 and TRBJ1-2, reads EAGVTQFPSHSVIEKGQTVTLRCDPISGHDNLYWYRRVMGKEIKFLLHFVKESKQDESGMPNNRFLAERTGGTYSTLKVQPAELEDSGVYFCASSQDRLGLGYTFGSGTRLTVV.